This section outlines one TCR beta chain sequence together with its context. Sequencing used immunoSEQ multiplex PCR; TCRdb keeps in-frame clones, though not all of them. The sample has 75,000 to 80,000 clones, roughly 93% seen once. The sample comes from a study of T cell changes during pregnancy in multiple sclerosis. The junction had 7 bases not matched to a gene; V was cut back by 3 bases and J by 6 bases. Germline CDR1 is SGDLS and CDR2 is YYNGEE. This CDR3 region has 14 residues. The TCR sequence derives from a female donor in good health, enrolled as a control in a pregnancy study. Material: peripheral blood, obtained in the second trimester of pregnancy. This chain joins TRBV9 and TRBJ1-2; 8 positions agree with TRBD1. Here the CDR3 DNA reads TGTGCCAGCAGCGGAGGACAGGGTTTCGATGGCTACACCTTC. Translating it yields CASSGGQGFDGYTF.